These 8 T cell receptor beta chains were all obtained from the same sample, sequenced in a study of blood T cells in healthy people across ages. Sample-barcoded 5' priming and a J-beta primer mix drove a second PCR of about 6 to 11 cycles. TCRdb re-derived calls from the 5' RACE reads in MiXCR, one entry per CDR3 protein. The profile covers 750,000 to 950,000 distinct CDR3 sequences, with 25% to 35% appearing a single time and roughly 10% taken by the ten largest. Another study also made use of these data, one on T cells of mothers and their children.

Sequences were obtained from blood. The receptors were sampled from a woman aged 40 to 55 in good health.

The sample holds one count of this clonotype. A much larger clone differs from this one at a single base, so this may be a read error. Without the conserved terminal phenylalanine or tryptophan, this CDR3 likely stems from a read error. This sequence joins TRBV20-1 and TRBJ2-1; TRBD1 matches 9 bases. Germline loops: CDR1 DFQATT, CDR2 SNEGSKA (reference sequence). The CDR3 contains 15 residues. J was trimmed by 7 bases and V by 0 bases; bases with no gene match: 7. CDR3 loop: CSARDSGQGRNEQFV. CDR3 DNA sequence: TGCAGTGCTAGAGATTCGGGACAGGGTCGAAATGAGCAGTTCGTC.

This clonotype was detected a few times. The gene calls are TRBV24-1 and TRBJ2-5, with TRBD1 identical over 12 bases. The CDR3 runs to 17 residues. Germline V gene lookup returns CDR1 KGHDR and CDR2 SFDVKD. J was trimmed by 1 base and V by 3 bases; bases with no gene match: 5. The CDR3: CATSDPGQGAGQETQYF. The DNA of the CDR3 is TGTGCCACCAGTGATCCGGGACAGGGGGCTGGCCAAGAGACCCAGTACTTC.

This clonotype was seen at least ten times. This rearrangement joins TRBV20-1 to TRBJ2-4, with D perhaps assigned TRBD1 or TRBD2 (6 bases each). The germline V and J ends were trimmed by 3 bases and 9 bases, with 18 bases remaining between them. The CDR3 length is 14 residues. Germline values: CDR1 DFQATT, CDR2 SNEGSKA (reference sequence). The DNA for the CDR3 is TGCAGTGCTAGTGCGAGGGGGGCGCGCAGCATTCAGTACTTC. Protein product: CSASARGARSIQYF.

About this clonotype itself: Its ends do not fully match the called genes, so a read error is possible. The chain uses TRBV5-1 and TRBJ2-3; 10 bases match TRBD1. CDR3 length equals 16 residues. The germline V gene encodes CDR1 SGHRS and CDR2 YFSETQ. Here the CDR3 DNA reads TGCGCCAGCAGGAGGAGACAGGGGGCGAGAACAGGTACGCAGTATTTT. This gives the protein CASRRRQGARTGTQYF.

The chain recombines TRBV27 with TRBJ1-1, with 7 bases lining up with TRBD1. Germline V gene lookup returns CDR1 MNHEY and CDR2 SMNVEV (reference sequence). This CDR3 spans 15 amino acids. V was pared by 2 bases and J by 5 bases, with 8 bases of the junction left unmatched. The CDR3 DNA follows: TGTGCCAGCAGTTTAGGCAACGTCAGGGGGACTGAAGCTTTCTTT. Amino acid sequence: CASSLGNVRGTEAFF.

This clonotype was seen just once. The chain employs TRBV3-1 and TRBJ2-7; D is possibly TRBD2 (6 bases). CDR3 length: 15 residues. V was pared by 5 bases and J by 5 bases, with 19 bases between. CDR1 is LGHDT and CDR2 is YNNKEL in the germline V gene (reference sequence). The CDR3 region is CASSLARRGRDEQYF. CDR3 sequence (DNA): TGTGCCAGCAGCTTGGCTAGGCGGGGCCGGGACGAGCAGTACTTC.

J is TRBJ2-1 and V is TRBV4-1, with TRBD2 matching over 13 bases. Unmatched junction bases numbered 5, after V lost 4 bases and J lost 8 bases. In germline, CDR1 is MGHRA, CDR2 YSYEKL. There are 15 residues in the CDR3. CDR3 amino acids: CASSLRLAGGDEQFF. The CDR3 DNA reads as TGCGCCAGCAGCCTCCGACTAGCGGGGGGCGATGAGCAGTTCTTC.

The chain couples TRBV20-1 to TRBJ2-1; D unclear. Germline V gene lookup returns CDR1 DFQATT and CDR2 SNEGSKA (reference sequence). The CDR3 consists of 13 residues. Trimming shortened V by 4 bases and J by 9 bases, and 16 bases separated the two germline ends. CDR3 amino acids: CSAIWGSQSEQFF. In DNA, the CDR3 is TGCAGTGCTATTTGGGGTAGCCAAAGTGAGCAGTTCTTC.